This TCR beta chain came from a study of blood T cell repertoires in COVID-19. Clones were sequenced by immunoSEQ multiplex PCR, and TCRdb holds only the in-frame ones, with some missing. The sample contains around 380,000 clones, over 75% of which appear only once. The cohort comprised adults aged roughly 18 to 90 years residing in around 25 US areas. V dropped 3 bases and J dropped 5; count of bases not matched to a gene: 4. CDR3 length: 15 residues. Germline V CDR1 and CDR2: SNHLY, FYNNEI. This clonotype originated in a man aged 30-40 years who had recovered from COVID-19. The sequenced sample consisted of PBMCs or T cells enriched from blood (not recorded which). The chain couples TRBV2 to TRBJ2-2, with 9 bases aligning to TRBD1. The CDR3 is CASSDRDRATGELFF. The CDR3 DNA follows: TGTGCCAGCAGTGACCGGGACAGGGCTACCGGGGAGCTGTTTTTT.